The present T cell receptor beta chain was sequenced within a study of T-cell reconstitution after alpha-beta-depleted transplantation in children. This clonotype appeared many times. A TCRbeta library incorporating unique molecular identifiers was prepared. Each CDR3 protein gets one entry after TCRdb re-called the PCR reads with MiXCR. The data contain 100,000 to 120,000 distinct CDR3 sequences, approximately 10% of them singletons. The sequencing here drew on PBMCs from the stem cell graft donor, taken from the stem cell graft. The sequence came from a human donor who donated a stem cell graft to a child with acute lymphoblastic leukemia.

DNA for the CDR3: TGCGCCAGCAGCATTGGGACAGGGCAAGGCTACACCTTC. Translating it yields CASSIGTGQGYTF. The V call is TRBV5-1, the J call TRBJ1-2, with 9 bases fitting TRBD1. The V gene end was trimmed by 4 bases and the J gene end by 8 bases; junction bases not matched to a gene: 6. The germline CDR1 and CDR2 sequences are SGHRS and YFSETQ. The CDR3 is 13 amino acids.